The clone carrying this TCR beta chain was counted many times. Its antigen remains unknown. The data derive from a study of T cells in Graves' hyperthyroidism and ophthalmopathy. Study-wide findings and caveats: Model-based prediction identified ophthalmopathy a median around seven months prior to its onset. The majority of expanded thyroid clonotypes above 0.001 also appeared in blood.

Using RNA transcripts as the source, TCR beta CDR3 regions were amplified. The study used the HTBI primer set for a first-round RT-PCR of the TCR CDR3. In TCRdb, the multiplex PCR reads were re-called with MiXCR into one record per CDR3 protein. The sample holds hundreds of thousands of distinct CDR3 sequences, around 15% seen once. The diagnoses drew upon clinical symptoms, serum thyroxine and TRAb, thyroid ultrasound and orbital computed tomography. PBMCs were obtained from 10 ml fresh peripheral blood. What was sequenced was blood. The sequence was collected from a woman between 18 and 30 years old with Graves' hyperthyroidism.

This chain's CDR3 is CASSEAGGQGWNEQFF. CDR3 sequence (DNA): TGTGCCAGCAGTGAAGCGGGGGGACAGGGGTGGAATGAGCAGTTCTTC. V is TRBV2 and J is TRBJ2-1; 10 nucleotides align to TRBD1. Trimming cost V 0 bases and J 7 bases; bases outside gene matches: 6. The CDR3 consists of 16 residues. CDR1 and CDR2 from the germline V gene are SNHLY and FYNNEI.